One and the same sample provided the 20 T cell receptor beta chains below, sequenced in a study of cytomegalovirus exposure and HLA in healthy donors. Measured with immunoSEQ multiplex PCR; TCRdb has only the in-frame clones, and not every one. The sample lists fewer than 300,000 clones, more than 75% occurring once. The sequencing input was PBMCs. Source of these receptors: a woman aged 18-29 years in good health and CMV-seronegative.

The rearrangement links TRBV27 to TRBJ2-2; 10 positions match TRBD2. Germline trimming cut 2 bases from V and 4 bases from J; bases unmatched to any gene: 7. Germline CDR1 MNHEY, CDR2 SMNVEV (reference sequence). This CDR3 has 17 amino acids. The CDR3 sequence: CASSLGSGRRLTGELFF. In nucleotides, the CDR3 is TGTGCCAGCAGTTTAGGTAGCGGGAGGCGGCTCACCGGGGAGCTGTTTTTT.

The table lists this clone with a count of one. This chain uses TRBV9 with TRBJ2-7; 13 bases align to TRBD2. The germline gives CDR1 SGDLS, CDR2 YYNGEE. This CDR3 spans 15 amino acids. After removal of 4 bases from V and 7 bases from J, the junction contained 8 bases not matched to a gene. The CDR3 sequence: CASSNGLAGVVEQYF. The DNA of the CDR3 is TGTGCCAGCAGCAACGGACTAGCGGGAGTAGTTGAGCAGTACTTC.

The chain uses TRBV5-1 and TRBJ2-1; 13 nucleotides agree with TRBD2. J was trimmed by 6 bases and V by 4 bases; bases with no gene match: 7. The V gene's germline CDR1 is SGHRS and CDR2 YFSETQ. This CDR3 region has 16 residues. The CDR3 spells CASSLLAGGPRNEQFF. The CDR3 DNA reads as TGCGCCAGCAGCCTACTAGCGGGAGGGCCTCGCAATGAGCAGTTCTTC. Full variable domain (outside the CDR3, taken from reference TRBV5-1 and TRBJ2-1): KAGVTQTPRYLIKTRGQQVTLSCSPISGHRSVSWYQQTPGQGLQFLFEYFSETQRNKGNFPGRFSGRQFSNSRSEMNVSTLELGDSALYLCASSLLAGGPRNEQFFGPGTRLTVL.

V gene TRBV5-8 combines with J gene TRBJ1-3; D unclear. Germline V CDR1 and CDR2: SGHTS, YDEGEE. This CDR3 has 16 residues. V was clipped by 0 bases and J by 0 bases, with 10 bases between them. In nucleotides, the CDR3 is TGTGCCAGCAGCTTGGGCAGGCCAAACTCTGGAAACACCATATATTTT. Its translation: CASSLGRPNSGNTIYF.

The gene calls are TRBV28 and TRBJ1-2, with D perhaps matching TRBD1 (6 bases). CDR1 and CDR2 from the germline V gene are MDHEN and SYDVKM. The CDR3 loop spans 19 amino acids. V was clipped by 5 bases and J by 0 bases, with 25 bases between them. CDR3 nucleotide sequence: TGTGCCAGCAGTACTATGGCCTTGGGGGGGGCCACTACTAACTATGGCTACACCTTC. It is translated as CASSTMALGGATTNYGYTF.

This clone was counted only a few times. The chain is built from TRBV7-3 and TRBJ2-1, with a possible D match to TRBD2 (5 bases). CDR1 and CDR2 from the germline V gene are SGHTA and FQGTGA. The CDR3 is 14 residues long. Trimming removed 4 bases at V and 7 bases at J, with 14 bases between. The CDR3 is CASSSTREGNEQFF. The CDR3 DNA follows: TGTGCCAGCAGCTCAACCCGCGAGGGTAATGAGCAGTTCTTC.

The chain has TRBV2 and TRBJ1-4; a possible D gene is TRBD1 (6 bases). Trimming pared 6 bases from V and 4 bases from J, leaving 12 bases between. Germline V gene data show CDR1 as SNHLY and CDR2 as FYNNEI. The CDR3 sequence is 14 residues long. The CDR3 loop reads CASRETGLNEKLFF. DNA of the CDR3: TGTGCCAGCAGGGAGACAGGACTTAATGAAAAACTGTTTTTT.

The rearrangement links TRBV27 to TRBJ2-2, with 11 bases identical to TRBD2. CDR1 and CDR2 (germline): MNHEY, SMNVEV (reference sequence). V trimming: 5 bases; J trimming: 2 bases; junction bases outside the gene matches: 4. CDR3 size: 16 residues. CDR3 DNA: TGTGCCAGCAGTCGGACTAGCGGGTTCAACACCGGGGAGCTGTTTTTT. Its protein product is CASSRTSGFNTGELFF.

This chain links TRBV4-1 with TRBJ1-1; 7 nucleotides agree with TRBD1. Losses at the gene ends were 3 bases for V and 4 bases for J; bases not matched to a gene: 5. The CDR3 is 14 amino acids. Germline V gene sequence: CDR1 MGHRA, CDR2 YSYEKL. The CDR3 here is CASSHLTGATEAFF. The CDR3 nucleotides are TGCGCCAGCAGCCACTTAACAGGGGCCACTGAAGCTTTCTTT.

V gene TRBV6-5 combines with J gene TRBJ1-2; TRBD1 aligns across 9 bases. Trimming took 5 bases from V and 5 from J; bases not matched to a gene: 3. The CDR3 covers 13 residues. Germline-derived CDR1 and CDR2 are MNHEY and SVGAGI. Written as DNA, the CDR3 is TGTGCCAGCAGTCCGGACAGGGGATATGGCTACACCTTC. This codes for CASSPDRGYGYTF.

The rearrangement uses TRBV29-1 and TRBJ2-3, with D uncertain. V lost 4 bases, J lost 0 bases, and 8 bases lay in between. Germline-derived CDR1 and CDR2 are SQVTM and ANQGSEA. This CDR3 is 13 amino acids long. The chain's CDR3 is CSVGLGSTDTQYF. CDR3 DNA: TGCAGCGTTGGTCTCGGGAGCACAGATACGCAGTATTTT.

The chain uses TRBV6-5 and TRBJ1-5; 8 bases are shared with TRBD1. The CDR3 extends over 14 amino acids. V lost 5 bases to trimming and J lost 7 bases; unmatched junction nucleotides: 7. Germline CDR1 is MNHEY and CDR2 is SVGAGI. The CDR3 loop reads CASSRTGSPQPQHF. The CDR3 region has the DNA TGTGCCAGCAGTCGGACAGGGTCCCCCCAGCCCCAGCATTTT.

The rearrangement joins TRBV2 to TRBJ2-4, with 9 positions matching TRBD2. This CDR3 has 16 amino acids. Germline V CDR1 and CDR2: SNHLY, FYNNEI. V lost 6 bases, J lost 4 bases, and 10 bases stayed unmatched. For the CDR3, the DNA is TGTGCCAGCAGGCCCTTAGCGGGAGAGGGAAAAAACATTCAGTACTTC. Residues: CASRPLAGEGKNIQYF.

The chain carries TRBV30 and TRBJ2-2; D gene unclear. In germline, CDR1 is GTSNPN, CDR2 SVGIG (reference sequence). Deletions cut 2 bases from V and 8 bases from J, with 12 bases between. This CDR3 has 13 amino acids. The CDR3 DNA sequence: TGTGCCTGGAGTTTACAGCCCAGGGGGGAGCTGTTTTTT. This codes for CAWSLQPRGELFF.

The rearrangement uses TRBV7-9 and TRBJ2-7; 8 nucleotides align to TRBD1. Looked up from germline, CDR1 is SEHNR and CDR2 is FQNEAQ (reference sequence). CDR3 length equals 14 residues. The V gene end was trimmed by 11 bases and the J gene end by 2 bases; junction bases not matched to a gene: 11. This chain's CDR3 is CAGSKTQGAYEQYF. CDR3 bases: TGTGCCGGGTCTAAGACACAGGGGGCCTACGAGCAGTACTTC. The full variable domain, rest sourced from reference TRBV7-9 and TRBJ2-7, is DTGVSQNPRHKITKRGQNVTFRCDPISEHNRLYWYRQTLGQGPEFLTYFQNEAQLEKSRLLSDRFSAERPKGSFSTLEIQRTEQGDSAMYLCAGSKTQGAYEQYFGPGTRLTVT.

The rearrangement links TRBV9 to TRBJ2-3; no firm D call. The V gene lost 3 bases and the J gene lost 6 bases, with 11 bases spanning the gap. The CDR3 spans 13 residues. Germline V gene sequence: CDR1 SGDLS, CDR2 YYNGEE. The CDR3 is CASSGTPRDTQYF. CDR3 in DNA: TGTGCCAGCAGCGGCACCCCCCGGGATACGCAGTATTTT.

The rearrangement joins TRBV5-5 to TRBJ2-1, with TRBD1 as a possible D gene (6 bases). The CDR3 is 15 residues long. Per the germline V gene, CDR1 is SGHKS and CDR2 is YYEKEE (reference sequence). With 2 bases removed from V and 4 bases from J, the gap between germline ends came to 13 bases. Here the CDR3 reads CASSFQGRQYNEQFF. Here the CDR3 DNA reads TGTGCCAGCAGCTTCCAGGGGCGCCAGTACAATGAGCAGTTCTTC.

The chain joins TRBV27 to TRBJ2-7; TRBD2 agrees at 8 bases. With 0 bases clipped from V and 3 bases from J, the junction kept 4 bases outside the gene matches. CDR3 size: 15 residues. Germline V CDR1 and CDR2: MNHEY, SMNVEV (reference sequence). CDR3 coding DNA: TGTGCCAGCAGTTTATCCGGGGGGGGAGTCTACGAGCAGTACTTC. This encodes CASSLSGGGVYEQYF.

The chain recombines TRBV5-6 with TRBJ1-5; TRBD1 matches 11 bases. With V trimmed by 3 bases and J by 2 bases, 7 bases remained unmatched. CDR3 size: 17 residues. The germline V gene encodes CDR1 SGHDT and CDR2 YYEEEE. The CDR3 DNA is TGTGCCAGCAGCTGGACAGGGGGCTTCACTGGCAATCAGCCCCAGCATTTT. Protein sequence: CASSWTGGFTGNQPQHF.

The V call is TRBV5-1, the J call TRBJ2-7; the match to TRBD1 covers 10 bases. There are 14 residues in the CDR3. With V trimmed by 5 bases and J by 3 bases, 5 bases remained unmatched. Per the germline V gene, CDR1 is SGHRS and CDR2 is YFSETQ. The CDR3 DNA is TGCGCCAGCAGGCGGACAGGGGGAAACTACGAGCAGTACTTC. Amino acid sequence: CASRRTGGNYEQYF. Using reference TRBV5-1 and TRBJ2-7 for the parts outside the CDR3, the full variable domain is KAGVTQTPRYLIKTRGQQVTLSCSPISGHRSVSWYQQTPGQGLQFLFEYFSETQRNKGNFPGRFSGRQFSNSRSEMNVSTLELGDSALYLCASRRTGGNYEQYFGPGTRLTVT.